This TCR beta chain originates from a study of T cell responses to AZD1222 COVID-19 vaccine. Some clones are missing from TCRdb's copy, which holds only in-frame ones; the method was immunoSEQ multiplex PCR. The table has over 70,000 clones, around 90% seen once. V lost 4 bases to trimming and J lost 11 bases; unmatched junction nucleotides: 4. CDR3 length equals 11 residues. Germline V gene sequence: CDR1 MDHEN, CDR2 SYDVKM. This clone was counted a single time. The receptor comes from an adult who received the AZD1222 COVID-19 vaccine. The material sequenced was peripheral blood, taken 28 days after the second AZD1222 dose. The rearrangement uses TRBV28 and TRBJ1-1, with 7 bases matching TRBD1. Here the CDR3 DNA reads TGTGCCAGCAGTTATAAACAGGGGGCTTTCTTT. It codes for CASSYKQGAFF.